This is a list of T cell receptor beta chains from one sample in a study of blood T cell repertoires in COVID-19. Sequenced by immunoSEQ multiplex PCR; TCRdb stores in-frame clones only, minus some. The sample lists roughly 160,000 clones; about 85% were seen once. The sequencing sample was made of peripheral blood. These receptors all stem from a young man with acute or convalescent COVID-19. The CDR3 runs from the conserved cysteine through the conserved F or W. The order of the fields is V gene, J gene, CDR3 protein.

>TRBV2|TRBJ2-2
CASRTTGGVLPGELFF
>TRBV7-3|TRBJ2-5
CASSQQGQETQYF
>TRBV19|TRBJ1-1
CASSVTGANTEAFF
>TRBV20-1|TRBJ1-2
CSASLWTLSGYTF
>TRBV28|TRBJ1-3
CASSQSGTGAGNTIYF
>TRBV5-5|TRBJ1-1
CASSLAPRGTEAFF
>TRBV6-5|TRBJ1-3
CASIGFTDTIYF
>TRBV6-5|TRBJ1-5
CASISQLYSNQPQHF
>TRBV11-2|TRBJ1-3
CASSPGQGRGGNTIYF
>TRBV27|TRBJ1-6
CASSLFPGQGVSPLHF
>TRBV27|TRBJ1-4
CASSPRQGWDEKLFF
>TRBV3-1/TRBV3-2|TRBJ1-1
CASSLWTGPGGNTEAFF
>TRBV29-1|TRBJ1-1
CSVGQGDNGEAFF
>TRBV7-2|TRBJ1-6
CASSLGTDPSSYNSPLHF
>TRBV28|TRBJ2-1
CASSFYDRDGQFF
>TRBV11-2|TRBJ1-4
CASSRWDMDEKLFF
>TRBV19|TRBJ1-2
CASSKLLRDSANYGYTF
>TRBV30|TRBJ2-5
CAWSVLGTSETQYF
>TRBV15|TRBJ1-1
CATSRLQEMNTEAFF
>TRBV7-3|TRBJ2-2
CASSLRAGLLTGELFF